This T cell receptor (beta chain) was sequenced during a study of technical replicates of blood from four donors. Repertoires were generated with immunoSEQ multiplex PCR, while TCRdb's copy carries only in-frame clones and drops some. Of over 85,000 clones in the sample, 90% to 96% were seen once. This CDR3 contains 15 residues. J lost 1 base, V lost 3 bases, and 5 bases had no gene match. CDR1 MNHNS and CDR2 SASEGT come from the germline V gene. The rearrangement joins TRBV6-1 to TRBJ2-7; 8 bases agree with TRBD2. Material for sequencing was T cells isolated from PBMCs. This sequence originates from a human donor in good health. CDR3 coding DNA: TGTGCCAGCAGTGAGGCTAGCGGGTCTTCCTACGAGCAGTACTTC. Translating gives CASSEASGSSYEQYF.